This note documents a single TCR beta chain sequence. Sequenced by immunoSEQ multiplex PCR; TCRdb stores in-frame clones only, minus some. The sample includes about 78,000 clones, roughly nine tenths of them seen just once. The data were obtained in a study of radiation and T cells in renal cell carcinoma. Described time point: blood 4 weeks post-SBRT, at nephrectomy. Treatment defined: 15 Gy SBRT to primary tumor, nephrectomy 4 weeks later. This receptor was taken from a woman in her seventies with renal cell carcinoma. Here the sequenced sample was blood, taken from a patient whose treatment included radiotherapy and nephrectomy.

CDR3 protein: CASSYYAGNTEAFF. In nucleotides, the CDR3 is TGTGCCAGCAGTTACTACGCGGGGAACACTGAAGCTTTCTTT. The chain carries TRBV6-5 and TRBJ1-1; the D is unclear. Looked up from germline, CDR1 is MNHEY and CDR2 is SVGAGI. V lost 1 base to trimming and J lost 1 base, with 7 bases between them. The CDR3 spans 14 residues.